This T cell receptor beta chain stems from a study of low-dose radiotherapy and immunotherapy resistance in tumors. About the study: Treatment consisted of nivolumab 240 mg every two weeks and ipilimumab 1 mg/kg every six weeks, given intravenously to patients. The authors gave intravenous cyclophosphamide 200 mg/m2 every two weeks, one day before radiation and immunotherapy.

This clonotype has a count of ten or more. TRAV- and TRBV-specific primers, spanning alpha and beta chains, primed first-strand cDNA. A constant-region primer paired with the V-primer adapter amplified TCRs over about 19 PCR cycles. In vitro transcription served to amplify the isolated mRNA. TCRdb re-called the reads through MiXCR, storing one row per CDR3 protein. Among around 60,000 distinct CDR3 sequences listed, roughly 23% were seen once. J was trimmed by 3 bases and V by 1 base; bases with no gene match: 7. The CDR3 consists of 16 residues. Germline CDR1 KGHSH, CDR2 LQKENI. Time point reported: after trial treatment. The sample's treatment: LDRT plus nivolumab, ipilimumab, low-dose cyclophosphamide and aspirin (RACIN trial).

The origin of this receptor is a male donor with prostate cancer. The chain couples TRBV18 to TRBJ2-3; TRBD2 matches at 7 bases. The source material was PBMCs, sampled after low-dose radiotherapy plus immunotherapy. The CDR3 coding sequence is TGTGCCAGCTCACCACTACAGACTAGCACTACAGATACGCAGTATTTT. It specifies CASSPLQTSTTDTQYF.